This T cell receptor (beta chain) is from a study of T cell responses to AZD1222 COVID-19 vaccine. Overall study results and limits: Donors were chiefly white British, with a greater number of females, and clonal diversity was perhaps underestimated. Researchers took repertoire samples only after the peak T cell response had come. Along spike, vaccine-associated CD4 TCRs were found throughout, with dominance at 160-218 and 743-854. Spike-specific TCR breadth and depth rose after two AZD1222 doses.

Some clones are missing from TCRdb's copy, which holds only in-frame ones; the method was immunoSEQ multiplex PCR. The sample includes some 150,000 clones, about 90% of them seen just once. Notes on this clone: Its specificity is not known.

This CDR3 comprises 13 residues. V lost 5 bases to trimming and J lost 8 bases, with 15 bases between them. The V gene's germline CDR1 is SGHTA and CDR2 FQGNSA. This clonotype originated in an adult who received the AZD1222 COVID-19 vaccine. The chain has TRBV7-2 and TRBJ1-2, with D perhaps matching TRBD1 (5 bases). Material: peripheral blood, obtained 28 days after the second AZD1222 dose. Here the CDR3 DNA reads TGTGCCAGCAGCCCTGGGACGGTTCGGGGCTACACCTTC. Translation gives CASSPGTVRGYTF.